This T cell receptor (beta chain) comes out of a study of T cell responses to AZD1222 COVID-19 vaccine (dated by TCRdb to about 2021). Background for the entire study: AZD1222 recipients with second doses at about 4 weeks or about 12 weeks were pooled, because spike-specific TCR depth and breadth did not differ between schedules. TCR sequencing was performed for about 250 trial participants, of whom roughly 200 were given two doses of AZD1222 and roughly 25 were given two doses of MenACWY control vaccine. Enrollment into the trials was organized by age into subgroups of 18-55, 56-69 and 70-plus years, and those subgroups contained about 160, 30 and 59 TCR-sequenced participants, respectively. Summary of the overall study and its limitations: After two AZD1222 doses, both the breadth and the depth of spike-specific TCRs were significantly higher than at day 0 and than in MenACWY recipients. No day 14 peak-response samples were available, so repertoires were characterized only after the peak T cell response. Epitopes outside the regions mutated in the B.1.351 and B.1.1.7 variants were reportedly recognized by nearly half of the unique spike-specific TCRs. The 56-69-year group was small, and its depth increase did not reach significance, likely because of low power. Conclusions about previously exposed vaccinees are limited because only five to seven AZD1222 recipients were SARS-CoV-2 seropositive at baseline. Most participants were white British and females outnumbered males, and the authors suggested that clonal diversity may have been underestimated. Vaccine-associated CD4 TCRs spanned the whole spike protein, with dominant responses in regions 160-218 and 743-854.

Turning to this clone: No cognate antigen has been identified for it. The input lacks base qualities; no much larger clone sits a single base away.

The CDR3 regions of human TCRbeta chains were analyzed by immunosequencing. Per the source publication's procedure: TCRs in the repertoires were compared against a reference library of SARS-CoV-2-specific TCRs that had been generated with the MIRA antigen-specificity platform. Breadth was defined as the fraction of unique TCRs that were SARS-CoV-2-associated. Depth was defined as the fraction of total T cells that were SARS-CoV-2-associated. Using the MIRA data, each spike-specific TCR was assigned both to the spike region to which the TCR was reactive and to a CD4 or CD8 class. Log10-transformed breadth and depth values were compared by one-way ANOVA with Sidak's multiple comparisons tests. In its TCRdb copy, this immuneACCESS table keeps in-frame sequences only and misses some clones. Where compared with another copy, unresolved V genes explain less than half of these, and the others have no known cause. V, J and clone size reflect that table, while D and trimming were determined from the DNA. This sample lists approximately 100,000 clones; roughly nine tenths were detected once. Jointly, the top ten make up about 3.9% of the sample.

From the cysteine through the phenylalanine, the CDR3 covers 12 amino acids. The only DNA kept is the CDR3, 36 bases in frame from the first base. V and J are truncated by 3 bases and 12 bases respectively, leaving an intervening sequence of 9 bases. The germline V gene (reference sequence) sets CDR1 to MNHEY and CDR2 to SMNVEV. According to the study, the label for this sample's time point signals: baseline before first vaccination. Vaccinee samples were obtained from the UK trials COV001 and COV002, which included a single-blind randomized controlled phase 2/3 trial of AZD1222 (ChAdOx1 nCoV-19) in healthy adults. Trial participant PBMC samples were collected at day 0 and day 28 after the second dose for TCRbeta chain sequencing.

Recombination connected TRBV27 to TRBJ1-6; the D segment cannot be called with confidence. The TCR comes from an adult in good health. Sequencing was performed on peripheral blood, taken on day 0 of AZD1222 vaccination. The nucleotide sequence is TGTGCCAGCAGTTTTTTGACGAGACCCCTCCACTTT. Translated, it reads CASSFLTRPLHF.